The rows below give T cell receptor beta chains drawn from one sample of a study of OX40 agonist ivuxolimab in advanced cancers. The data were produced by immunoSEQ multiplex PCR, yet TCRdb's version contains in-frame clones alone and is incomplete. The sample contains nearly 20,000 clones, approximately 83% of which appear only once. Sequencing used CD4+ or CD8+ T cells sorted from blood, obtained in a trial of the OX40 agonist ivuxolimab. All receptors derive from an adult with an advanced solid tumor such as melanoma, head and neck, liver or kidney cancer. Both conserved end residues are trimmed from each CDR3. Only part of the rows carry a size: once, few, many, or a class if the clone is expanded.

few TRBV4-1 ASSLPGDRGHEQY
NA TRBV15 ATEGGVGNTIY
NA TRBV7-3 ASSFFPDNEQF
NA TRBV7-2 ASSLEVILARGGEQY
NA TRBV6-1 ASRTDSGANVLT
few TRBV6-1 ASSARPIYEQY
NA TRBV6-6 ASSYGGPGNQPQH
NA TRBV4-2 ASSQGTTSTDTQY
NA TRBV5-1 ASSMTGGSYNEQF
NA TRBV11-2 ASRDLADTQY
NA TRBV5-6 ASSLERDRSINEQF
NA TRBV5-1 ASSLFGTEPTMEAPLH
NA TRBV5-6 ASSLTPGSYEQY
NA TRBV19 ASSIPIGGGLQPQH
NA TRBV28 ASSSPTRQVDLYQPQH
NA TRBV9 ASSVAGGPNSEQF
NA TRBV19 ASSKGGLDTQY
NA TRBV2 ASSAVLSNQPQH
NA TRBV15 ATSRDGQGRVGYGYT
once TRBV7-9 ASSSLWGGLEETQY
NA TRBV7-8 ASSLNQPPQY
few TRBV2 ASSVSMGLAGPTRTYNEQF
few TRBV28 ASSPRTANSPLH
NA TRBV4-1 ASSQGELAGEQF
NA TRBV6-5 ASSYAGGFNEQY
NA TRBV29-1 SVAIGTGELF
few TRBV29-1 SVSGTGGSPDYEQY
NA TRBV28 ASQGQFKETQY
NA TRBV9 ASSVASELSSYNEQF
once TRBV4-1 ASSQYSDGYSYEQY
NA TRBV12-5 ASAQTPTGGYNEQF
NA TRBV28 ASRRVWNTEAF
NA TRBV5-4 ASSLTGGSGYEQY
NA TRBV10-1 ASGNREYNEQF
NA TRBV9 ASSVSGAGYEQY
few TRBV7-8 ASSHPEGGNEKLF
NA TRBV6-6 ASIPSGQRGPGGYT
once TRBV19 ASSIFGGLGYGYT
NA TRBV12-5 ASGFTGGGNTGELF
NA TRBV6-5 ASSYGSGLSGNTIY
NA TRBV9 ASSVDGRGSYEQY
NA TRBV9 ASSASIIDRGRDDTGELF
NA TRBV6-5 ASSYSGGVYGYT
once TRBV28 ASMIAGGETGELF
NA TRBV5-6 ASSLAFGQGRDGYT
NA TRBV5-1 ASSTANEQY
NA TRBV29-1 SVEGTDRVGEQY
NA TRBV4-1 ASSQEGSGNTIY
few TRBV19 ASSPAGESGELF
NA TRBV27 ASSLVGRITDTQY
NA TRBV7-3 ASSLRGPPYEQY
NA TRBV30 AWSRGGILYEQY